The 30 T cell receptor beta chains given below trace back to one sample, sequenced in a study of cytomegalovirus exposure and HLA in healthy donors. 60 Vbeta and 13 Jbeta primers were used in PCR. Here immunoSEQ multiplex PCR was the method, and the copy in TCRdb shows in-frame clones only, minus some. The table lists fewer than 250,000 clones, roughly 79% of them singletons. The sequencing sample was made of PBMCs. All receptors derive from a woman under 30 in good health and CMV-seronegative.

The J gene is TRBJ1-1, the V gene TRBV7-9; 10 nucleotides agree with TRBD1. The CDR3 covers 17 residues. Germline V gene data show CDR1 as SEHNR and CDR2 as FQNEAQ (reference sequence). The junction had 7 bases not matched to a gene; V was cut back by 0 bases and J by 3 bases. CDR3 region: CASSLARGQGFDTEAFF. For the CDR3, the DNA is TGTGCCAGCAGCTTAGCGAGGGGACAGGGGTTCGACACTGAAGCTTTCTTT.

This clone showed up just once. The V gene is TRBV9, the J gene TRBJ1-2, with TRBD1 identical over 7 bases. V lost 5 bases, J lost 6 bases, and 7 bases stayed unmatched. Germline CDR1 and CDR2: SGDLS and YYNGEE. This CDR3 is built from 13 residues. The CDR3 nucleotides read TGTGCCAGCAGGGCAGACAGGGATGATGGCTACACCTTC. Translated, it gives CASRADRDDGYTF.

This clone was detected only a few times. The chain has TRBV19 and TRBJ1-3, with D possibly matching TRBD1 (6 bases). The CDR3 extends over 14 amino acids. The germline gives CDR1 LNHDA, CDR2 SQIVND (reference sequence). Trimming took off 5 bases at V and 2 bases at J, with 10 bases between the two ends. The CDR3 sequence: CASSQTGPGNTIYF. CDR3 nucleotide sequence: TGTGCCAGTAGTCAAACAGGGCCTGGAAACACCATATATTTT.

The chain uses TRBV19 and TRBJ2-1; 8 nucleotides align to TRBD1. Per germline, CDR1 LNHDA and CDR2 SQIVND (reference sequence). The CDR3 has 14 residues. J was trimmed by 6 bases and V by 5 bases; bases with no gene match: 6. This chain's CDR3 is CASSPQGAVNEQFF. The CDR3 nucleotides are TGTGCCAGTAGTCCTCAGGGGGCCGTCAATGAGCAGTTCTTC.

CDR3 residues: CASSHLLGTSDYEQYF. CDR3 nucleotide sequence: TGCGCCAGCAGCCACCTACTCGGGACTAGCGACTACGAGCAGTACTTC. This rearrangement joins TRBV4-1 to TRBJ2-7, with 10 bases fitting TRBD2. The CDR3 loop spans 16 amino acids. V trimming: 3 bases; J trimming: 3 bases; junction bases outside the gene matches: 8. Germline CDR1 MGHRA, CDR2 YSYEKL.

This CDR3 is CASSDGSRGNQPQHF. The CDR3 bases are TGTGCCAGCAGCGACGGGTCGCGGGGCAATCAGCCCCAGCATTTT. The V and J genes are TRBV6-6 and TRBJ1-5; D unresolved. V lost 6 bases and J 2 bases, leaving 14 bases between the germline ends. The CDR3 consists of 15 residues. Germline V lookup: CDR1 MNHNY, CDR2 SVGAGI (reference sequence).

This clone has a single count. This rearrangement joins TRBV5-1 to TRBJ2-5; 11 nucleotides match TRBD2. V gave up 0 bases and J gave up 5 bases; unmatched junction bases: 9. The CDR3 runs 17 residues. Germline V gene lookup returns CDR1 SGHRS and CDR2 YFSETQ. The CDR3 bases are TGCGCCAGCAGCTTGGCCCTAGCGGGGGGCCAGGGCGAGACCCAGTACTTC. This gives the protein CASSLALAGGQGETQYF. Full variable domain (remainder filled in from reference TRBV5-1 and TRBJ2-5): KAGVTQTPRYLIKTRGQQVTLSCSPISGHRSVSWYQQTPGQGLQFLFEYFSETQRNKGNFPGRFSGRQFSNSRSEMNVSTLELGDSALYLCASSLALAGGQGETQYFGPGTRLLVL.

V is TRBV19 and J is TRBJ1-5, with D possibly being TRBD1 (6 bases). The CDR3 runs to 15 residues. Germline CDR1 and CDR2: LNHDA and SQIVND (reference sequence). The V end lost 7 bases, the J end lost 3 bases, and 16 bases lay between the germline ends. CDR3 sequence: CASTFVQGYNQPQHF. The DNA of the CDR3 is TGTGCCAGTACCTTCGTACAGGGATACAATCAGCCCCAGCATTTT. The variable domain in full, completed from reference TRBV19 and TRBJ1-5, reads DGGITQSPKYLFRKEGQNVTLSCEQNLNHDAMYWYRQDPGQGLRLIYYSQIVNDFQKGDIAEGYSVSREKKESFPLTVTSAQKNPTAFYLCASTFVQGYNQPQHFGDGTRLSIL.

V usage is TRBV27 and J usage is TRBJ2-1, with 10 nucleotides matching TRBD1. The CDR3 length is 22 residues. Unmatched junction bases numbered 20, after V lost 3 bases and J lost 0 bases. Germline loops: CDR1 MNHEY, CDR2 SMNVEV (reference sequence). The chain's CDR3 is CASSFLSTGTGARAFSYNEQFF. CDR3 DNA sequence: TGTGCCAGCAGTTTCCTCTCTACCGGGACAGGGGCCCGGGCATTCTCCTACAATGAGCAGTTCTTC.

V usage is TRBV10-3 and J usage is TRBJ1-1, with D unclear. The V end was cut by 3 bases, the J end by 0 bases, with 11 bases between. This CDR3 has 15 residues. Germline CDR1 and CDR2: ENHRY and SYGVKD. This CDR3 is CAISDGGGLNTEAFF. CDR3 nucleotide sequence: TGTGCCATCAGTGATGGCGGCGGATTGAACACTGAAGCTTTCTTT.

The rearrangement uses TRBV27 and TRBJ2-2; D uncertain. V lost 5 bases, J lost 3 bases, and 7 bases lay in between. CDR3 length: 13 residues. CDR1 and CDR2 (germline): MNHEY, SMNVEV (reference sequence). The CDR3 region is CASSGQDTGELFF. CDR3 sequence (DNA): TGTGCCAGCAGTGGCCAGGACACCGGGGAGCTGTTTTTT.

The CDR3 here is CASSLVRGGAGNTIYF. The CDR3 nucleotides read TGTGCCAGCAGCTTAGTCCGAGGGGGAGCTGGAAACACCATATATTTT. The V and J genes are TRBV11-2 and TRBJ1-3, with a weak D call TRBD1 (6 bases). The germline V gene has CDR1 SGHAT and CDR2 FQNNGV. CDR3 length equals 16 residues. V was clipped by 1 base and J by 2 bases, with 12 bases between them.

DNA for the CDR3: TGTGCCAGCAGTTTATCGACCGGGGGCTACAATGAGCAGTTCTTC. It encodes CASSLSTGGYNEQFF. The chain joins TRBV27 to TRBJ2-1; D might be TRBD2 (6 bases). The CDR3 loop spans 15 amino acids. From germline, CDR1 is MNHEY and CDR2 SMNVEV (reference sequence). Trimming shortened V by 0 bases and J by 3 bases, and 9 bases separated the two germline ends.

The chain joins TRBV19 to TRBJ2-1; D is perhaps TRBD2 (6 bases). V was shortened by 7 bases and J by 1 base, with 17 bases between the two germline ends. The CDR3 is 16 residues long. The V gene's germline CDR1 is LNHDA and CDR2 SQIVND (reference sequence). CDR3 DNA sequence: TGTGCCAGTAATCTCATTGGAGGGGTTTCCTACAATGAGCAGTTCTTC. As protein: CASNLIGGVSYNEQFF. Variable domain in full (rest from reference TRBV19 and TRBJ2-1): DGGITQSPKYLFRKEGQNVTLSCEQNLNHDAMYWYRQDPGQGLRLIYYSQIVNDFQKGDIAEGYSVSREKKESFPLTVTSAQKNPTAFYLCASNLIGGVSYNEQFFGPGTRLTVL.

For this clone: At one end the junction does not follow the germline gene, possibly because of a read error. The chain links TRBV27 to TRBJ1-3, with 7 nucleotides matching TRBD1. Germline V gene lookup returns CDR1 MNHEY and CDR2 SMNVEV (reference sequence). CDR3 length: 15 residues. The CDR3 nucleotides are TGTGCCAGCAGTGTATCCACAGGGGTCGGAAACACCATATATTTT. Protein sequence: CASSVSTGVGNTIYF.

The V call is TRBV5-4, the J call TRBJ1-1; the match to TRBD1 covers 7 bases. CDR1 is SGHNT and CDR2 is YYREEE in the germline V gene (reference sequence). J gave up 5 bases and V 4 bases, and 8 bases lay outside the gene matches. This CDR3 has 14 residues. CDR3 amino acids: CASSAKQGLTEAFF. Written as DNA, the CDR3 is TGTGCCAGCAGCGCGAAACAGGGGTTAACTGAAGCTTTCTTT.

The rearrangement links TRBV6-6 to TRBJ1-5; perhaps TRBD1 as D (5 bases). Germline CDR1 MNHNY, CDR2 SVGAGI (reference sequence). Trimming removed 7 bases from V and 2 bases from J, with 18 bases in between. CDR3 size: 16 residues. The CDR3 reads CASTPGDPWGNQPQHF. DNA of the CDR3: TGTGCCAGCACTCCGGGGGACCCCTGGGGCAATCAGCCCCAGCATTTT.

The chain links TRBV7-2 to TRBJ1-1, with D possibly being TRBD1 (5 bases). From germline, CDR1 is SGHTA and CDR2 FQGNSA. Deletions cut 4 bases from V and 3 bases from J, with 15 bases between. There are 15 residues in the CDR3. CDR3: CASSWLQGEDTEAFF. Here the CDR3 DNA reads TGTGCCAGCAGCTGGTTGCAGGGTGAGGACACTGAAGCTTTCTTT.

The chain links TRBV15 to TRBJ1-1, with D possibly matching TRBD1 (5 bases). The V gene's germline CDR1 is LNHNV and CDR2 YYDKDF (reference sequence). V lost 8 bases and J 6 bases, leaving 13 bases between the germline ends. The CDR3 is made up of 12 amino acids. CDR3 amino acids: CATRGFRAEAFF. The CDR3 nucleotides are TGTGCCACCCGGGGGTTCAGGGCTGAAGCTTTCTTT.

The chain recombines TRBV4-1 with TRBJ2-5, with 8 bases lining up with TRBD1. Germline CDR1 MGHRA, CDR2 YSYEKL. This CDR3 has 15 residues. The J segment lost 6 bases and the V segment lost 4 bases, leaving 10 bases of the junction unmatched. CDR3 nucleotides: TGCGCCAGCAGCCCACAGGGGGTCCCAGGACAGACCCAGTACTTC. Its protein product is CASSPQGVPGQTQYF.

The chain uses TRBV7-8 and TRBJ2-2; 13 nucleotides align to TRBD2. The CDR3 covers 18 residues. Per the germline V gene, CDR1 is SGHVS and CDR2 is FQNEAQ. With V trimmed by 5 bases and J by 6 bases, 12 bases remained unmatched. CDR3 sequence: CASSLRLAGGSIAGELFF. DNA for the CDR3: TGTGCCAGCAGCCTCCGACTAGCGGGAGGAAGTATTGCCGGGGAGCTGTTTTTT. Complete variable domain (other parts from reference TRBV7-8 and TRBJ2-2): GAGVSQSPRYKVAKRGQDVALRCDPISGHVSLFWYQQALGQGPEFLTYFQNEAQLDKSGLPSDRFFAERPEGSVSTLKIQRTQQEDSAVYLCASSLRLAGGSIAGELFFGEGSRLTVL.

The chain uses TRBV6-5 and TRBJ2-2; 7 bases agree with TRBD1. The CDR3 has 13 residues. CDR1 MNHEY and CDR2 SVGAGI come from the germline V gene. With V trimmed by 10 bases and J by 7 bases, 9 bases remained unmatched. The CDR3 DNA is TGTGCCACGCGACAGGGTAGGGGCGGGGAGCTGTTTTTT. Its protein is CATRQGRGGELFF.

In this sample, this clone turned up once. V is TRBV6-5 and J is TRBJ2-2, with unresolved D. CDR1 is MNHEY, CDR2 SVGAGI, per germline. Trimming removed 7 bases from V and 4 bases from J, with 10 bases in between. The CDR3 has 13 residues. The chain's CDR3 is CASTKSSTGELFF. The DNA for the CDR3 is TGTGCCAGCACCAAGTCCAGCACCGGGGAGCTGTTTTTT.

The V and J genes are TRBV25-1 and TRBJ2-5, with TRBD1 as a possible D gene (6 bases). CDR1 MGHDK and CDR2 SYGVNS come from the germline V gene. With 3 bases removed from V and 2 bases from J, the gap between germline ends came to 13 bases. The CDR3 runs 15 residues. CDR3 region: CASSDPGTPQETQYF. The CDR3, as DNA: TGTGCCAGCAGTGATCCCGGGACACCGCAAGAGACCCAGTACTTC.

This clone was counted between two and nine times. The rearrangement joins TRBV7-8 to TRBJ1-1; D call uncertain. The CDR3 totals 12 residues. Trimming took off 8 bases at V and 0 bases at J, with 7 bases between the two ends. The germline CDR1 and CDR2 sequences are SGHVS and FQNEAQ. CDR3 region: CASSGVNTEAFF. CDR3 coding DNA: TGTGCCAGCTCGGGAGTGAACACTGAAGCTTTCTTT.

The chain recombines TRBV7-6 with TRBJ2-2, with 8 positions matching TRBD2. The J segment lost 5 bases and the V segment lost 5 bases, leaving 7 bases of the junction unmatched. The CDR3 sequence is 15 residues long. Germline values: CDR1 SGHVS, CDR2 FNYEAQ. The CDR3 DNA reads as TGTGCCAGCAGCCTGGGCGGGGGGTTAACCGGGGAGCTGTTTTTT. Translated: CASSLGGGLTGELFF.

The chain recombines TRBV11-2 with TRBJ2-7, with 12 bases fitting TRBD1. Germline CDR1 is SGHAT and CDR2 is FQNNGV. CDR3 size: 15 residues. V was clipped by 5 bases and J by 4 bases; unmatched bases: 6. For the CDR3, the DNA is TGTGCCAGCAGCCTTGGGACAGGGGGCGCGTACGAGCAGTACTTC. Translating it yields CASSLGTGGAYEQYF.

The gene calls are TRBV7-2 and TRBJ1-2; maybe TRBD1 (6 bases). Germline assignment: CDR1 SGHTA and CDR2 FQGNSA. Trimming cost V 5 bases and J 0 bases, with 19 bases left between them. CDR3 length: 17 amino acids. The CDR3 loop reads CASSQLPGTQANYGYTF. The CDR3 nucleotides read TGTGCCAGCAGCCAACTACCCGGGACACAAGCTAACTATGGCTACACCTTC.

This chain uses TRBV7-9 with TRBJ2-5, with D tentatively TRBD1 (7 bases). In germline, CDR1 is SEHNR, CDR2 FQNEAQ (reference sequence). Trimming removed 2 bases from V and 5 bases from J, with 15 bases in between. This CDR3 has 15 amino acids. CDR3: CASSLLLPGGETQYF. The CDR3, as DNA: TGTGCCAGCAGCTTACTACTCCCAGGGGGGGAGACCCAGTACTTC.

The rearrangement joins TRBV5-1 to TRBJ1-2; D gene ambiguous. V lost 0 bases and J 0 bases, leaving 15 bases between the germline ends. The CDR3 runs 17 residues. Per the germline V gene, CDR1 is SGHRS and CDR2 is YFSETQ. The CDR3 spells CASSLVPTKAANYGYTF. CDR3 bases: TGCGCCAGCAGCTTGGTGCCGACTAAGGCTGCTAACTATGGCTACACCTTC.